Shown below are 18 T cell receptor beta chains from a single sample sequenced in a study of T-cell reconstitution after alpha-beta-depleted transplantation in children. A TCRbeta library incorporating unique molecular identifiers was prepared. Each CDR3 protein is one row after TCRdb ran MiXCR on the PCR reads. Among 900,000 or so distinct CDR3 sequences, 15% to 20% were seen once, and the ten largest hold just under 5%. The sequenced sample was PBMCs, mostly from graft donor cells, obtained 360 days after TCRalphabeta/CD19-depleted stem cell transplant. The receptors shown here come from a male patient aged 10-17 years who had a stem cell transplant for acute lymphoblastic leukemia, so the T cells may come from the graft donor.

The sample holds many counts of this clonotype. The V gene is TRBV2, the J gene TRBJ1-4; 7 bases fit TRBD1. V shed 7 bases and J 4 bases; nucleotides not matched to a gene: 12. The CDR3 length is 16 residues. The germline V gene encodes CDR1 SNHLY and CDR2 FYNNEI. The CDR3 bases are TGTGCCAGCATCTCATCCAGGACAGGCAGTAATGAAAAACTGTTTTTT. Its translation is CASISSRTGSNEKLFF.

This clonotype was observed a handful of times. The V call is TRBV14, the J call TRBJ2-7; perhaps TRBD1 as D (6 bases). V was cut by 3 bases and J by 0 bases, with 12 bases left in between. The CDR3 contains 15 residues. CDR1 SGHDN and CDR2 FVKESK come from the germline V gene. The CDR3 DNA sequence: TGTGCCAGCAGCCACCGGGACAAGAGCTCCTACGAGCAGTACTTC. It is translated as CASSHRDKSSYEQYF.

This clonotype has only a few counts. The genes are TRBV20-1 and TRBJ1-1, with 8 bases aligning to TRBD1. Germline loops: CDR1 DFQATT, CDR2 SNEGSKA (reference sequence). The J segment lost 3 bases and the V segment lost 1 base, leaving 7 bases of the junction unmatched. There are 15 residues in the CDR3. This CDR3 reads CSARGWTGTDTEAFF. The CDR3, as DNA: TGCAGTGCTAGAGGTTGGACAGGGACGGACACTGAAGCTTTCTTT.

The DNA for the CDR3 is TGTGCCAGCAGTATACTAGGGGGCGCAGATACGCAGTATTTT. This sequence encodes CASSILGGADTQYF. This chain connects TRBV12-3 or TRBV12-4 to TRBJ2-3; TRBD1 aligns across 7 bases. This CDR3 contains 14 residues. Trimming cost V 5 bases and J 4 bases; bases outside gene matches: 6.

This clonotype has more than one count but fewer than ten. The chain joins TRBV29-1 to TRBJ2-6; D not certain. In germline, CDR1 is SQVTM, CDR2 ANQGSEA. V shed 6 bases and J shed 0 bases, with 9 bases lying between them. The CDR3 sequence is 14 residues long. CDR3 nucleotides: TGCAGCGTATCCATATTCTCTGGGGCCAACGTCCTGACTTTC. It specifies CSVSIFSGANVLTF.

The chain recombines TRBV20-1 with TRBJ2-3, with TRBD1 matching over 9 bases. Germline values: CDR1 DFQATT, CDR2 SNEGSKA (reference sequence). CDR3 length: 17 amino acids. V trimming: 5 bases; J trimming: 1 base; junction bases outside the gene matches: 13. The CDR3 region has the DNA TGCAGTGCTGGACTTTACAGGGGGCAGGCGGGCACAGATACGCAGTATTTT. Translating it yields CSAGLYRGQAGTDTQYF.

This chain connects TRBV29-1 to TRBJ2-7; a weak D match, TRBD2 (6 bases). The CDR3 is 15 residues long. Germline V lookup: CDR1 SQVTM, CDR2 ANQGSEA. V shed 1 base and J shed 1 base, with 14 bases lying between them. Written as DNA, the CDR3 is TGCAGCGTTGAAGGGACAAAGGAGGGATCCTACGAGCAGTACTTC. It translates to CSVEGTKEGSYEQYF.

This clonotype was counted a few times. The CDR3 protein is CASSWKGDSAYEQYF. The CDR3 nucleotides read TGCGCCAGCAGCTGGAAAGGGGACAGCGCTTACGAGCAGTACTTC. V usage is TRBV5-1 and J usage is TRBJ2-7; 7 bases fit TRBD1. This CDR3 region has 15 residues. V shed 3 bases, J shed 4 bases, and the junction held 10 bases outside the gene matches. Germline CDR1 SGHRS, CDR2 YFSETQ.

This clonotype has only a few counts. In nucleotides, the CDR3 is TGTGCCACCAGTGTAGGCAGATCGAACACCGGGGAGCTGTTTTTT. Amino acids: CATSVGRSNTGELFF. The chain uses TRBV24-1 and TRBJ2-2; D unresolved. The germline V gene has CDR1 KGHDR and CDR2 SFDVKD. The CDR3 consists of 15 residues. The V and J ends lost 5 bases and 0 bases respectively, with 9 bases between them.

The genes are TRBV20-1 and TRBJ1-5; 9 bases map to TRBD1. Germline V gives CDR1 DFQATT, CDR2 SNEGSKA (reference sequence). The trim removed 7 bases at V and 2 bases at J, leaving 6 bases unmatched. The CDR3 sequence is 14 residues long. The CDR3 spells CSVGQGLGNQPQHF. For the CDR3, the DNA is TGCAGTGTAGGACAGGGGTTGGGCAATCAGCCCCAGCATTTT.

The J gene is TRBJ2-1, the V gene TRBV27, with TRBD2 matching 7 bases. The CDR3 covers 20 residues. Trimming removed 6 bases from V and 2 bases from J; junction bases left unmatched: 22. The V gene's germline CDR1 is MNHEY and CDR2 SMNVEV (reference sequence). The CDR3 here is CASRSFGWGRAGPPYNEQFF. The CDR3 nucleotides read TGTGCCAGCAGAAGTTTTGGTTGGGGACGAGCGGGACCCCCCTACAATGAGCAGTTCTTC.

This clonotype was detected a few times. CDR3: CASRPDRGGETQYF. The CDR3, as DNA: TGTGCCAGCAGACCTGACAGGGGGGGAGAGACCCAGTACTTC. The gene calls are TRBV12-3 or TRBV12-4 and TRBJ2-5; 9 bases are shared with TRBD1. With V trimmed by 6 bases and J by 4 bases, 6 bases remained unmatched. The CDR3 runs 14 residues.

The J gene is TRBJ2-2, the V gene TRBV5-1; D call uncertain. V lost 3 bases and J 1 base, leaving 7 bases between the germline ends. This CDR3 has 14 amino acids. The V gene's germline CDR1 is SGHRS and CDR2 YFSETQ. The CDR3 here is CASSYTWNTGELFF. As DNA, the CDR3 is TGCGCCAGCAGCTATACATGGAACACCGGGGAGCTGTTTTTT.

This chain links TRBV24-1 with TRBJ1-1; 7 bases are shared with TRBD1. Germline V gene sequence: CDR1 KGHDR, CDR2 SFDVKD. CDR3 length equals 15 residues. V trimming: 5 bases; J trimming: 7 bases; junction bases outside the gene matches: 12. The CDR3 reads CATSGTGTAVGEAFF. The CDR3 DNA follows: TGTGCCACCAGTGGGACCGGGACAGCGGTTGGTGAAGCTTTCTTT.

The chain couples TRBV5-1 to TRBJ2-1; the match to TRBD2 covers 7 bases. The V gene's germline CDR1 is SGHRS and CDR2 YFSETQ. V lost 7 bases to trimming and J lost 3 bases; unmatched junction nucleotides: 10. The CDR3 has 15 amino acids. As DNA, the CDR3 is TGCGCCAGCTGTCCTCTCTCTAGCGGCTACAATGAGCAGTTCTTC. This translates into CASCPLSSGYNEQFF.

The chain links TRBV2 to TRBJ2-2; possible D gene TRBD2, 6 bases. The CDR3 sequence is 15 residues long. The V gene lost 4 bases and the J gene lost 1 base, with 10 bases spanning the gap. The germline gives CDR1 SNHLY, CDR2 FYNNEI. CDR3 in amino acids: CASSAVAVNTGELFF. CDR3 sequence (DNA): TGTGCCAGCAGTGCGGTAGCGGTGAACACCGGGGAGCTGTTTTTT.

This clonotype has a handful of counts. The CDR3 bases are TGTGCCAGCAGCAAGCACAGGGGGGATTGGAGTGGCTACACCTTC. It specifies CASSKHRGDWSGYTF. The chain couples TRBV25-1 to TRBJ1-2, with 8 positions matching TRBD1. Trimming cost V 6 bases and J 7 bases; bases outside gene matches: 13. The CDR3 extends over 15 amino acids. Germline CDR1 and CDR2: MGHDK and SYGVNS.

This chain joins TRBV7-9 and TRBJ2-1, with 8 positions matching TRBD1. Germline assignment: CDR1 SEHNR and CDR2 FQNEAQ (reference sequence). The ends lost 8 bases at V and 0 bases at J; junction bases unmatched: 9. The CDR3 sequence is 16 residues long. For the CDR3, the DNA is TGTGCCAGCCAGGGGGACAGGTACCCCTCCTACAATGAGCAGTTCTTC. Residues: CASQGDRYPSYNEQFF.